Shown below are 25 T cell receptor beta chains from a single sample sequenced in a study of hypomethylating agent response in myelodysplastic syndrome. Sequencing used immunoSEQ multiplex PCR; TCRdb keeps in-frame clones, though not all of them. The data contain about 3,500 clones, roughly 86% of them seen just once; the ten biggest clones take up 27%. The specimen was bone marrow, collected before or after starting hypomethylating agent treatment for myelodysplastic syndrome (not recorded which). The receptors shown here come from a human donor with myelodysplastic syndrome.

This clone appeared a single time. The CDR3 loop reads CASSFRTGLNYGYTF. CDR3 DNA: TGTGCCAGCAGCTTCCGGACAGGGTTAAACTATGGCTACACCTTC. This sequence joins TRBV11-3 and TRBJ1-2, with TRBD1 matching over 8 bases. The junction had 5 bases not matched to a gene; V was cut back by 3 bases and J by 2 bases. The length of the CDR3 is 15 residues. CDR1 and CDR2 (germline): SGHNT, YENEEA.

The chain uses TRBV21-1 and TRBJ1-5; TRBD1 is taken as the D call from the table, unchecked against the DNA. TRBV21-1 corresponds to a pseudogene. This CDR3 region has 14 residues. The CDR3 nucleotides are TGTGCCAGCAGCCGGGACAGTTTCAATCAGCCCCAGCATTTT. Protein sequence: CASSRDSFNQPQHF.

The chain has TRBV28 and TRBJ2-7; D might be TRBD1 or TRBD2, each matching 5 bases. V shed 4 bases and J shed 6 bases, with 10 bases lying between them. The V gene's germline CDR1 is MDHEN and CDR2 SYDVKM. The CDR3 has 12 residues. This CDR3 is CASSSWGTEQYF. The CDR3 DNA reads TGTGCCAGCAGTTCCTGGGGGACCGAGCAGTACTTC.

The gene calls are TRBV7-3 and TRBJ1-1; D is perhaps TRBD1 (6 bases). Trimming removed 5 bases from V and 6 bases from J, with 16 bases in between. The CDR3 is 14 amino acids. CDR1 and CDR2 (germline): SGHTA, FQGTGA. The CDR3 sequence is CASSPRGGSSEAFF. The CDR3 nucleotides read TGTGCCAGCAGCCCGAGGGGGGGGAGCTCTGAAGCTTTCTTT.

This clone showed up just a few times. This rearrangement joins TRBV29-1 to TRBJ1-2; no reliable D call. CDR1 SQVTM and CDR2 ANQGSEA come from the germline V gene. This CDR3 region has 12 residues. Trimming stripped 5 bases from V and 0 bases from J, with 7 bases between. CDR3 in amino acids: CSVKEANYGYTF. The CDR3 coding sequence is TGCAGCGTTAAGGAAGCTAACTATGGCTACACCTTC.

The chain links TRBV11-2 to TRBJ2-7; possibly TRBD2 for D (7 bases). Judging by the DNA end, TRBJ2-5 fits better; the J call may be wrong. Germline CDR1 and CDR2: SGHAT and FQNNGV. The CDR3 covers 16 residues. The CDR3 here is CASLNPGAGAGETQYF. The CDR3 nucleotides are TGTGCCAGCCTTAATCCTGGCGCGGGGGCGGGAGAGACCCAGTACTTC.

The V call is TRBV5-3, the J call TRBJ1-1; 8 bases match TRBD1. TRBV5-3 is an ORF, with its function uncertain. Unmatched junction bases numbered 8, after V lost 4 bases and J lost 0 bases. The CDR3 length is 16 residues. CDR3 protein: CARSLGQGPMNTEAFF. The CDR3 region has the DNA TGTGCCAGAAGCCTCGGACAGGGACCTATGAACACTGAAGCTTTCTTT.

The chain combines TRBV5-1 with TRBJ1-1; 8 bases agree with TRBD1. The J segment lost 4 bases and the V segment lost 8 bases, leaving 13 bases of the junction unmatched. The CDR3 consists of 15 residues. Germline V gives CDR1 SGHRS, CDR2 YFSETQ. Written as DNA, the CDR3 is TGCGCCAGTCAACCTACGACAGGGGTAGGCACTGAAGCTTTCTTT. This gives the protein CASQPTTGVGTEAFF.

The chain carries TRBV7-3 and TRBJ1-2, with D possibly TRBD1 on 6 matching bases. From germline, CDR1 is SGHTA and CDR2 FQGTGA. Trimming took 2 bases from V and 1 from J, leaving 11 bases between them. CDR3 length: 15 residues. CDR3 DNA: TGTGCCAGCAGCTTAGCGGGAGGGGGTAACTATGGCTACACCTTC. It translates to CASSLAGGGNYGYTF.

This chain connects TRBV9 to TRBJ1-3; unclear D gene. The germline V gene has CDR1 SGDLS and CDR2 YYNGEE. The CDR3 consists of 15 residues. Trimming stripped 4 bases from V and 4 bases from J, with 15 bases between. CDR3 sequence (DNA): TGTGCCAGCAGCCCGGTGGAAGGGTCCGGAAACACCATATATTTT. Translation: CASSPVEGSGNTIYF.

A single count supports this clone. The chain employs TRBV19 and TRBJ2-5; maybe TRBD1 (5 bases). The ends were cut back, 7 bases at V and 2 bases at J, with 11 bases in the middle. CDR1 and CDR2 (germline): LNHDA, SQIVND (reference sequence). The CDR3 runs 13 residues. In nucleotides, the CDR3 is TGTGCCAGTAACCCGACAGCACAAGAGACCCAGTACTTC. Its translation is CASNPTAQETQYF.

This sequence joins TRBV5-4 and TRBJ2-1, with D tentatively TRBD2 (7 bases). The CDR3 has 16 amino acids. V lost 1 base, J lost 7 bases, and 18 bases lay in between. Germline CDR1 and CDR2: SGHNT and YYREEE (reference sequence). The CDR3 region is CASSLRGGRGGNEQFF. CDR3 coding DNA: TGTGCCAGCAGCTTGAGGGGGGGGAGAGGCGGGAATGAGCAGTTCTTC.

This clone was observed a handful of times. The CDR3 DNA sequence: TGTGCCAGCAGCTCCGCTACCTACGAGCAGTACTTC. It encodes CASSSATYEQYF. This chain uses TRBV7-9 with TRBJ2-7; D gene unclear. The germline V gene has CDR1 SEHNR and CDR2 FQNEAQ (reference sequence). The CDR3 consists of 12 residues. V lost 4 bases and J 2 bases, leaving 6 bases between the germline ends. Based on the CDR3 plus reference TRBV7-9 and TRBJ2-7, the full variable domain is DTGVSQNPRHKITKRGQNVTFRCDPISEHNRLYWYRQTLGQGPEFLTYFQNEAQLEKSRLLSDRFSAERPKGSFSTLEIQRTEQGDSAMYLCASSSATYEQYFGPGTRLTVT.

J is TRBJ1-4 and V is TRBV6-5; 7 bases align to TRBD1. The V gene end was trimmed by 7 bases and the J gene end by 8 bases; junction bases not matched to a gene: 13. The CDR3 length is 15 residues. Germline V lookup: CDR1 MNHEY, CDR2 SVGAGI. This CDR3 reads CASTTRTGGVEKLFF. The CDR3, as DNA: TGTGCCAGCACTACCCGGACAGGAGGAGTCGAAAAACTGTTTTTT.

J is TRBJ2-3 and V is TRBV9; no clear D gene. Trimming shortened V by 2 bases and J by 4 bases, and 14 bases separated the two germline ends. CDR1 is SGDLS, CDR2 YYNGEE, per germline. The CDR3 runs 15 residues. The CDR3 DNA reads as TGTGCCAGCAGCGTTGGAATGACCAGTCCAGATACGCAGTATTTT. It codes for CASSVGMTSPDTQYF.

This clone was recorded once. V and J are TRBV6-5 and TRBJ2-3; D is unclear. Trimming pared 5 bases from V and 0 bases from J, leaving 9 bases between. This CDR3 is built from 14 residues. CDR1 is MNHEY, CDR2 SVGAGI, per germline. In nucleotides, the CDR3 is TGTGCCAGCAGTAGCCAGTGGAGCACAGATACGCAGTATTTT. It specifies CASSSQWSTDTQYF.

This clone was counted between two and nine times. The V call is TRBV10-2, the J call TRBJ1-1; unclear D gene. The CDR3 is made up of 11 amino acids. CDR1 is WSHSY and CDR2 is SAAADI in the germline V gene. The V and J ends lost 7 bases and 1 base respectively, with 4 bases between them. CDR3: CASTENTEAFF. CDR3 nucleotide sequence: TGCGCCAGCACGGAGAACACTGAAGCTTTCTTT.

CDR3 protein: CASRDGRVSYEQYF. The CDR3 DNA reads as TGCGCCAGCAGGGATGGGCGGGTGAGCTACGAGCAGTACTTC. The chain recombines TRBV10-2 with TRBJ2-7; D may be TRBD2 (5 bases). V gave up 6 bases and J gave up 3 bases, with 15 bases separating them. This CDR3 comprises 14 residues. The germline V gene has CDR1 WSHSY and CDR2 SAAADI.

This clone was detected once. The rearrangement links TRBV9 to TRBJ2-6, with 9 bases fitting TRBD1. Trimming at V came to 4 bases and at J to 0 bases, leaving 5 bases not matched to a gene. There are 17 residues in the CDR3. CDR1 is SGDLS, CDR2 YYNGEE, per germline. In DNA, the CDR3 is TGTGCCAGCAGCTCCGGGACAGGGTTCTCTGGGGCCAACGTCCTGACTTTC. Protein: CASSSGTGFSGANVLTF.

This chain joins TRBV25-1 and TRBJ2-4, with a possible D match to TRBD1 (5 bases). Germline V gene lookup returns CDR1 MGHDK and CDR2 SYGVNS. The CDR3 spans 12 residues. V gave up 3 bases and J gave up 6 bases, with 6 bases separating them. The CDR3 bases are TGTGCCAGCAGTGATCAGGGAAACATTCAGTACTTC. As protein: CASSDQGNIQYF.

This chain uses TRBV6-5 with TRBJ1-1; 10 nucleotides match TRBD1. Germline CDR1 reads MNHEY; CDR2 reads SVGAGI. The CDR3 has 12 amino acids. V gave up 8 bases and J gave up 11 bases; unmatched junction bases: 8. The CDR3 sequence is CASYGTGEEAFF. DNA for the CDR3: TGTGCCAGCTACGGGACAGGGGAAGAGGCTTTCTTT.

The J gene is TRBJ2-3, the V gene TRBV7-3, with TRBD2 matching over 13 bases. The CDR3 runs 16 residues. CDR1 and CDR2 from the germline V gene are SGHTA and FQGTGA. Unmatched junction bases numbered 8, after V lost 5 bases and J lost 6 bases. The CDR3 reads CASSDPLAGGRDTQYF. CDR3 coding DNA: TGTGCCAGCAGCGATCCACTAGCGGGGGGGCGGGATACGCAGTATTTT.

The V gene is TRBV9, the J gene TRBJ2-5; 8 nucleotides align to TRBD1. Germline V gene lookup returns CDR1 SGDLS and CDR2 YYNGEE. V shed 4 bases and J 5 bases; nucleotides not matched to a gene: 4. The CDR3 is made up of 13 amino acids. CDR3 protein: CASSLTGGETQYF. The DNA of the CDR3 is TGTGCCAGCAGCTTAACAGGGGGGGAGACCCAGTACTTC.

The genes are TRBV11-3 and TRBJ2-7; D gene unclear. The V and J ends lost 5 bases and 5 bases respectively, with 13 bases between them. From germline, CDR1 is SGHNT and CDR2 YENEEA. The CDR3 covers 13 residues. This CDR3 reads CASSPTIGNEQYF. The DNA of the CDR3 is TGTGCCAGCAGCCCTACAATCGGTAACGAGCAGTACTTC.

The chain uses TRBV5-4 and TRBJ2-5; no definite D call. CDR3 length: 12 residues. Germline assignment: CDR1 SGHNT and CDR2 YYREEE (reference sequence). V was cut by 1 base and J by 6 bases, with 7 bases left in between. CDR3 amino acids: CASSLKEQTQYF. Here the CDR3 DNA reads TGTGCCAGCAGCTTGAAGGAGCAGACCCAGTACTTC.